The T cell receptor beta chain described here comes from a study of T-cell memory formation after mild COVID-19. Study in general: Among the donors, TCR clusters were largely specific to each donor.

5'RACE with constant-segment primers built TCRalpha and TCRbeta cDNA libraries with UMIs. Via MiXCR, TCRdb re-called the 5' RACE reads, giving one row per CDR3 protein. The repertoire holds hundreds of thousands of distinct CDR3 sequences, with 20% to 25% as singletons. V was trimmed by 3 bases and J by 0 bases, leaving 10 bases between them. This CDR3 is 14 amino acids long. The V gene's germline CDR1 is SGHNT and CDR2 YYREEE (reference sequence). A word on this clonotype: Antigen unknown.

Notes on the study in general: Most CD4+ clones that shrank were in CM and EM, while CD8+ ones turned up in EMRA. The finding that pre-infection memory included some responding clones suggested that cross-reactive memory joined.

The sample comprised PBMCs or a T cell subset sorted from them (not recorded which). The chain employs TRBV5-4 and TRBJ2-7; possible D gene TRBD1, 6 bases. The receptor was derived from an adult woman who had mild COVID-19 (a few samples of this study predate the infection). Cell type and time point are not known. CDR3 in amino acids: CASSSQGDSYEQYF. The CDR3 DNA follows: TGTGCCAGCAGCTCACAGGGCGACTCCTACGAGCAGTACTTC.